This T cell receptor (beta chain) was captured in a study of regulatory T cells in long-lasting Graves disease. Study observations and caveats: It was peripheral blood alone, not thyroid tissue, that was studied.

The CDR3 is made up of 13 amino acids. V was clipped by 0 bases and J by 7 bases, with 7 bases between them. Germline CDR1 is LGHDT and CDR2 is YNNKEL (reference sequence). This clonotype was recorded at least ten times. Antigen specificity is unknown. Regarding time point: newly diagnosed GD, antithyroid drugs for less than 3 months. The TCR library was made from RNA that had been extracted from PBMCs in TRIzol. Graves' disease diagnosis relied on American Thyroid Association guidelines. Arm-PCR of CDR3 regions and iRepertoire HTBI primers were used to build TCR beta libraries. MiXCR was run by TCRdb on the multiplex PCR reads, yielding one entry per CDR3 protein. The profile covers about 440,000 distinct CDR3 sequences, with around 14% appearing a single time and roughly 17% taken by the ten largest. The same sample was also used in a study of T cells in Graves' hyperthyroidism and ophthalmopathy.

This TCR was sampled from a woman aged 25-40 years with Graves disease. Sequencing was performed on peripheral blood mononuclear cells (PBMCs), taken at new diagnosis, from a patient treated with antithyroid drugs. The chain links TRBV3-1 to TRBJ2-1; D call uncertain. The chain's CDR3 is CASSQDLVNEQFF. CDR3 nucleotides: TGTGCCAGCAGCCAAGATCTGGTAAATGAGCAGTTCTTC.